This entry describes one T cell receptor beta chain. The V gene's germline CDR1 is LNHDA and CDR2 SQIVND (reference sequence). The CDR3 extends over 13 amino acids. V gave up 3 bases and J gave up 6 bases, with 10 bases separating them. This sample was taken from a study of blood T cell repertoires in COVID-19. In the authors' workflow: Amplifying reference gene primers gave estimates of nucleated cell counts. The repertoire was sequenced with immunoSEQ multiplex PCR; TCRdb's copy has only in-frame clones and lacks some. V, J and clone size reflect that table, while D and trimming were determined from the DNA. Of about 190,000 clones detected, around 90% appear once; the ten largest clones hold about 7%.

The chain couples TRBV19 to TRBJ2-3; D gene ambiguous. The sequencing input was peripheral blood. This receptor was taken from a man in his forties or fifties with acute or convalescent COVID-19. CDR3 loop: CASSISVADTQYF. CDR3 sequence (DNA): TGTGCCAGTAGTATCTCCGTGGCCGATACGCAGTATTTT.